This T cell receptor (beta chain) was sequenced during a study of cytomegalovirus exposure and HLA in healthy donors. Study-wide findings and caveats: Rare TCR sequences predominated, though certain public TCRs were found in many donors. In vitro data verified a few CMV-associated chains as specific for CMV antigens.

Concerning this clone: Its cognate antigen is unknown.

Germline V gene data show CDR1 as SQVTM and CDR2 as ANQGSEA. The CDR3 consists of 11 residues. With V trimmed by 5 bases and J by 6 bases, 2 bases remained unmatched. Only in-frame clones appear in the TCRdb table, and some are missing; sequencing was by immunoSEQ multiplex PCR. The sample includes roughly 120,000 clones, around 88% of them seen just once. The donors were members of the validation cohort, which comprised more than 90 subjects and was separate from the first cohort of 666 subjects. The rearrangement links TRBV29-1 to TRBJ1-1; 8 bases match TRBD1. Sequences were obtained from PBMCs. The receptor's source is a man between 18 and 29 years old in good health and CMV-seronegative. Here the CDR3 DNA reads TGCAGCGTTTACAGGGGGGCTGAAGCTTTCTTT. It is translated as CSVYRGAEAFF.